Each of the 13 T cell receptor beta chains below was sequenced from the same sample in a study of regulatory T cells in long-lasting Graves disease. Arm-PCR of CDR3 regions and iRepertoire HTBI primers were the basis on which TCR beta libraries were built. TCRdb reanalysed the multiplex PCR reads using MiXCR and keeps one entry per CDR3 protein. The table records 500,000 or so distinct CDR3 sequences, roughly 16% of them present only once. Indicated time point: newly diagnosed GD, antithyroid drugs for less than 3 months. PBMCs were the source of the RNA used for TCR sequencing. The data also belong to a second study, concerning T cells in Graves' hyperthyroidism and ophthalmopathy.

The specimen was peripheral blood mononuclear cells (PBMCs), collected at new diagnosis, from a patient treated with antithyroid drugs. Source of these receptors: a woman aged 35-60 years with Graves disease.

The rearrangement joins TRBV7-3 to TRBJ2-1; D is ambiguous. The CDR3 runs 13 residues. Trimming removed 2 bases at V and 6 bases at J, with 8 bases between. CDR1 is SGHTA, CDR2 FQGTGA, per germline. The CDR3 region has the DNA TGTGCCAGCAGCTTACCGGAAATCAATGAGCAGTTCTTC. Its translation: CASSLPEINEQFF.

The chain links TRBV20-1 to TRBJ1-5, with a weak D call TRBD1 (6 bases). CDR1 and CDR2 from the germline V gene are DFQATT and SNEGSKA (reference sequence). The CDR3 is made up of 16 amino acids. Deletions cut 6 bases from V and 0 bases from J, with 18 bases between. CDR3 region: CSAGTQGPHSNQPQHF. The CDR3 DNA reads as TGCAGTGCCGGGACCCAGGGGCCCCATAGCAATCAGCCCCAGCATTTT.

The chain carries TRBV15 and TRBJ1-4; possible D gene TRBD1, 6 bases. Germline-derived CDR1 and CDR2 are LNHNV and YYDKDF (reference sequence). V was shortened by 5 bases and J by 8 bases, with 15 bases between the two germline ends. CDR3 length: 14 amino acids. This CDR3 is CATSGGRGFEKLFF. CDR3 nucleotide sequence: TGTGCCACCAGCGGGGGGCGGGGTTTCGAAAAACTGTTTTTT.

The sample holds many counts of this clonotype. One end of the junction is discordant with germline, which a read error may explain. The CDR3 nucleotides are TGCGCCAGCAGCTTGGGTCCGGGGAGCACAGATACGCAGTATTTT. As protein: CASSLGPGSTDTQYF. The chain employs TRBV12-3 or TRBV12-4 and TRBJ2-3; D is possibly TRBD2 (5 bases). This CDR3 region has 15 residues.

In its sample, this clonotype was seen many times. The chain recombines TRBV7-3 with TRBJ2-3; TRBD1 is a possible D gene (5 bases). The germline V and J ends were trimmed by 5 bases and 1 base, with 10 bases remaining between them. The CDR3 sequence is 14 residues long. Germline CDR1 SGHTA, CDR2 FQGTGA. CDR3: CASSPSTGTDTQYF. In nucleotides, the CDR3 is TGTGCCAGCAGCCCGTCGACAGGCACAGATACGCAGTATTTT.

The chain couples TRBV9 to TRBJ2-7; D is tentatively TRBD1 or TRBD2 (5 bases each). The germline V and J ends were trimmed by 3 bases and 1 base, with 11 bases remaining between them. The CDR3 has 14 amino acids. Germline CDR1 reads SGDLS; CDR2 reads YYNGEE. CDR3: CASSDGTASYEQYF. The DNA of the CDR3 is TGTGCCAGCAGCGATGGGACGGCTTCCTACGAGCAGTACTTC.

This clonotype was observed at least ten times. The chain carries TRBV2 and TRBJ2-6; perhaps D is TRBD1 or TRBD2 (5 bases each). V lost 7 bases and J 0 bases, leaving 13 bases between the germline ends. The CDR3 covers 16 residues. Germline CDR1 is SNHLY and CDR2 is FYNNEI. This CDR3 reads CASISGAYSGANVLTF. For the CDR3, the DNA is TGTGCCAGCATCTCCGGGGCCTACTCTGGGGCCAACGTCCTGACTTTC.

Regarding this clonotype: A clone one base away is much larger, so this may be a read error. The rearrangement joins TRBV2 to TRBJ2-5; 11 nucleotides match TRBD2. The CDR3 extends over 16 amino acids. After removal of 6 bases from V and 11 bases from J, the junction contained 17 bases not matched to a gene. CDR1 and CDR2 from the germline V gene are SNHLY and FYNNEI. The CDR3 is CASSQWGSGGAYEQYF. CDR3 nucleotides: TGTGCCAGCAGCCAATGGGGTAGCGGGGGGGCCTATGAGCAGTACTTC.

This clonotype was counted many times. The CDR3 DNA is TGTGCCAGCAGCTATACAGGGAGTGAAGCTTTCTTT. It codes for CASSYTGSEAFF. The chain combines TRBV12-3 or TRBV12-4 with TRBJ1-1; TRBD1 might be the D (6 bases). The CDR3 has 12 amino acids. V was cut by 6 bases and J by 7 bases, with 12 bases left in between.

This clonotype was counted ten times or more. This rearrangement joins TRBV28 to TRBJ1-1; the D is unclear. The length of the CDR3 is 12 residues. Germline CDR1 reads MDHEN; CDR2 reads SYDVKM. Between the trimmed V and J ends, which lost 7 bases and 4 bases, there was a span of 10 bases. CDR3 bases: TGTGCCAGCACCCTGTCATTCACTGAAGCTTTCTTT. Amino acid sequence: CASTLSFTEAFF.

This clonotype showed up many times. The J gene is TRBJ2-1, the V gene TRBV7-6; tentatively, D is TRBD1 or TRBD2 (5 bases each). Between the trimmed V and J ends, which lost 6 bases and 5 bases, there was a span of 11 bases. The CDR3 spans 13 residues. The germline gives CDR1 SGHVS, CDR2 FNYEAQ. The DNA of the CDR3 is TGTGCCAGCAGGGGGGACGGTGACAATGAGCAGTTCTTC. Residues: CASRGDGDNEQFF.

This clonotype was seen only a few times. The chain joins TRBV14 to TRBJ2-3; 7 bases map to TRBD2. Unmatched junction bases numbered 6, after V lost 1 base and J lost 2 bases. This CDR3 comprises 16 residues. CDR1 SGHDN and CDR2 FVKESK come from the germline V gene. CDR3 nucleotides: TGTGCCAGCAGCCAAGTAGTGGGGACTATCACAGATACGCAGTATTTT. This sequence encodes CASSQVVGTITDTQYF.

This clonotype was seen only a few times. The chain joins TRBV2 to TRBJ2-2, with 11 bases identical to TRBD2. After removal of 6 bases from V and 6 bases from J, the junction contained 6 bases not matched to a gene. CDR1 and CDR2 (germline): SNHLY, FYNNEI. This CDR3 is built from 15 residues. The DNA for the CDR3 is TGTGCCAGCAGCCTTAGCGGGGGGGCCTCCGGGGAGCTGTTTTTT. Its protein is CASSLSGGASGELFF.